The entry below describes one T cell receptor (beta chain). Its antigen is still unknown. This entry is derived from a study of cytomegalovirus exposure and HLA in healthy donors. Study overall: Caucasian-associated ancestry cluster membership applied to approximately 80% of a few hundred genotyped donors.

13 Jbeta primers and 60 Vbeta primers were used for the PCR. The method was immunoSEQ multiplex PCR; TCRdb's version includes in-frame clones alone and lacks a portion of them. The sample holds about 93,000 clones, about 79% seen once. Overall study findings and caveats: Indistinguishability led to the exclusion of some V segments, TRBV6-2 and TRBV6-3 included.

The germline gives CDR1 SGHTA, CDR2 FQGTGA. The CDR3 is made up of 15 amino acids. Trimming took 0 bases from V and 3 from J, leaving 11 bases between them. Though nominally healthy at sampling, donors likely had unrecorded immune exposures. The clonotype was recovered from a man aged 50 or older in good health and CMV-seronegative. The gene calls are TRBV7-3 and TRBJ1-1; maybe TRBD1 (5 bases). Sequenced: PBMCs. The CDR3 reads CASSLTGRVDTEAFF. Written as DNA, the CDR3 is TGTGCCAGCAGCTTAACGGGCAGGGTGGACACTGAAGCTTTCTTT.